This entry lists 21 T cell receptor beta chains sequenced from one sample in a study of hypomethylating agent response in myelodysplastic syndrome. Profiling relied on immunoSEQ multiplex PCR, and the TCRdb table lists in-frame clones only, not all of them. This sample has nearly 2,000 clones, with 80% to 90% found just once. The specimen was bone marrow, collected before or after starting hypomethylating agent treatment for myelodysplastic syndrome (not recorded which). The receptors were gathered from a human donor with myelodysplastic syndrome.

The chain combines TRBV30 with TRBJ1-6; possibly TRBD1 for D (5 bases). CDR3 size: 15 residues. Trimming stripped 5 bases from V and 2 bases from J, with 13 bases between. CDR1 and CDR2 (germline): GTSNPN, SVGIG (reference sequence). The CDR3 DNA reads as TGTGCCTGGGAAACAGGTTTCCCCTATAATTCACCCCTCCACTTT. The encoded protein is CAWETGFPYNSPLHF.

The chain couples TRBV5-5 to TRBJ1-1; tentatively, D is TRBD1 (5 bases). Trimming pared 2 bases from V and 4 bases from J, leaving 9 bases between. Germline-derived CDR1 and CDR2 are SGHKS and YYEKEE (reference sequence). The CDR3 runs 13 residues. The CDR3 protein is CASSFGGTTEAFF. The DNA for the CDR3 is TGTGCCAGCAGCTTTGGGGGGACCACTGAAGCTTTCTTT. The full variable domain, completed using reference TRBV5-5 and TRBJ1-1, is DAGVTQSPTHLIKTRGQQVTLRCSPISGHKSVSWYQQVLGQGPQFIFQYYEKEERGRGNFPDRFSARQFPNYSSELNVNALLLGDSALYLCASSFGGTTEAFFGQGTRLTVV.

This chain connects TRBV27 to TRBJ1-5; 7 nucleotides align to TRBD1. Germline V lookup: CDR1 MNHEY, CDR2 SMNVEV (reference sequence). Germline trimming cut 8 bases from V and 6 bases from J; bases unmatched to any gene: 4. The CDR3 consists of 12 residues. The CDR3 bases are TGTGCCAGCGCACAGGGGTCTCAGCCCCAGCATTTT. As protein: CASAQGSQPQHF.

This sequence joins TRBV28 and TRBJ2-7; TRBD2 matches 7 bases. CDR3 length: 16 amino acids. With V trimmed by 6 bases and J by 0 bases, 11 bases remained unmatched. From germline, CDR1 is MDHEN and CDR2 SYDVKM. CDR3 bases: TGTGCCAGCAGCTCCCCAAGCGGGACCCTCTCCTACGAGCAGTACTTC. Its protein is CASSSPSGTLSYEQYF. Full variable domain (missing parts from reference TRBV28 and TRBJ2-7): DVKVTQSSRYLVKRTGEKVFLECVQDMDHENMFWYRQDPGLGLRLIYFSYDVKMKEKGDIPEGYSVSREKKERFSLILESASTNQTSMYLCASSSPSGTLSYEQYFGPGTRLTVT.

The chain is built from TRBV29-1 and TRBJ2-1; 12 bases fit TRBD1. Germline trimming cut 8 bases from V and 7 bases from J; bases unmatched to any gene: 9. This CDR3 comprises 14 residues. Germline loops: CDR1 SQVTM, CDR2 ANQGSEA. The CDR3 sequence: CSIVGQGAFNEQFF. CDR3 bases: TGCAGCATTGTGGGACAGGGGGCATTTAATGAGCAGTTCTTC.

In its sample, this clone was seen a few times. This chain links TRBV7-9 with TRBJ1-3; perhaps TRBD1 as D (6 bases). From germline, CDR1 is SEHNR and CDR2 FQNEAQ (reference sequence). Trimming left V 4 bases short and J 0 bases short, with 10 bases between. This CDR3 comprises 15 residues. CDR3 DNA: TGTGCCAGCAGCTCAGGGGTTATCTCTGGAAACACCATATATTTT. Its protein is CASSSGVISGNTIYF.

CDR3 loop: CASSDPGRGSTDTQYF. The CDR3 DNA reads as TGCGCCAGCAGTGACCCGGGGCGGGGAAGCACAGATACGCAGTATTTT. The V gene is TRBV10-2, the J gene TRBJ2-3; possible D gene TRBD2, 6 bases. V lost 3 bases and J lost 0, with 13 bases in between. CDR3 size: 16 residues. Looked up from germline, CDR1 is WSHSY and CDR2 is SAAADI.

The V and J genes are TRBV28 and TRBJ2-1, with a weak D call TRBD2 (5 bases). V lost 5 bases to trimming and J lost 7 bases, with 12 bases between them. CDR1 is MDHEN, CDR2 SYDVKM, per germline. The CDR3 totals 13 residues. As DNA, the CDR3 is TGTGCCAGCAGTCTAACGAGGGAGAATGAGCAGTTCTTC. This codes for CASSLTRENEQFF.

The chain couples TRBV6-4 to TRBJ2-3, with TRBD2 identical over 10 bases. Germline CDR1 MRHNA, CDR2 SNTAGT. The junction had 3 bases not matched to a gene; V was cut back by 2 bases and J by 4 bases. This CDR3 is built from 15 residues. The DNA of the CDR3 is TGTGCCAGCAGTGACGGAGCGGGAGGGCCAGATACGCAGTATTTT. This translates into CASSDGAGGPDTQYF.

The chain is built from TRBV4-1 and TRBJ1-3, with no clear D. V was shortened by 2 bases and J by 0 bases, with 11 bases between the two germline ends. The CDR3 contains 16 residues. Germline values: CDR1 MGHRA, CDR2 YSYEKL. CDR3 in DNA: TGCGCCAGCAGCCAAATTGGACGGAGCTCTGGAAACACCATATATTTT. Its protein product is CASSQIGRSSGNTIYF.

This chain joins TRBV11-2 and TRBJ2-1, with a tentative D call TRBD1 (6 bases). CDR3 length: 12 amino acids. Germline V gene lookup returns CDR1 SGHAT and CDR2 FQNNGV. V dropped 3 bases and J dropped 7 bases, with 7 bases sitting between them. CDR3 region: CASSFGQNEQFF. CDR3 DNA sequence: TGTGCCAGCAGCTTCGGACAGAATGAGCAGTTCTTC.

V and J are TRBV29-1 and TRBJ2-7; 8 positions agree with TRBD2. Per germline, CDR1 SQVTM and CDR2 ANQGSEA. The trim removed 6 bases at V and 3 bases at J, leaving 4 bases unmatched. CDR3 size: 12 residues. The CDR3 DNA follows: TGCAGCGTCACCGGGACTAGCTACGAGCAGTACTTC. As protein: CSVTGTSYEQYF.

The chain uses TRBV28 and TRBJ1-2; D is unclear. With 7 bases removed from V and 3 bases from J, the gap between germline ends came to 9 bases. CDR3 size: 12 residues. Germline-derived CDR1 and CDR2 are MDHEN and SYDVKM. As DNA, the CDR3 is TGTGCCAGCACCCCTAAGGACTATGGCTACACCTTC. Protein: CASTPKDYGYTF.

V and J are TRBV9 and TRBJ2-3, with D possibly TRBD2 on 6 matching bases. Looked up from germline, CDR1 is SGDLS and CDR2 is YYNGEE. Trimming removed 10 bases at V and 4 bases at J, with 19 bases between. This CDR3 spans 14 amino acids. The CDR3 DNA is TGTGCCCCACGGCGGGGCCGACCCCCAGATACGCAGTATTTT. This codes for CAPRRGRPPDTQYF. The complete variable domain, with remaining parts taken from reference TRBV9 and TRBJ2-3, reads DSGVTQTPKHLITATGQRVTLRCSPRSGDLSVYWYQQSLDQGLQFLIQYYNGEERAKGNILERFSAQQFPDLHSELNLSSLELGDSALYFCAPRRGRPPDTQYFGPGTRLTVL.

The chain recombines TRBV10-3 with TRBJ2-7; D is tentatively TRBD1 or TRBD2 (5 bases each). The germline V and J ends were trimmed by 7 bases and 5 bases, with 18 bases remaining between them. Germline V gene data show CDR1 as ENHRY and CDR2 as SYGVKD. The CDR3 has 14 amino acids. The CDR3 nucleotides are TGTGCCATCACCCCGGGGCACCTAGGCGACGAGCAGTACTTC. Amino acid sequence: CAITPGHLGDEQYF.

The V gene is TRBV30, the J gene TRBJ1-3; D is unresolved. The length of the CDR3 is 16 residues. V was clipped by 2 bases and J by 0 bases, with 14 bases between them. Germline-derived CDR1 and CDR2 are GTSNPN and SVGIG (reference sequence). CDR3 DNA sequence: TGTGCCTGGAGTCCAATAGCCGGCCACTCTGGAAACACCATATATTTT. This gives the protein CAWSPIAGHSGNTIYF. Together with reference TRBV30 and TRBJ1-3, the CDR3 gives the full variable domain: SQTIHQWPATLVQPVGSPLSLECTVEGTSNPNLYWYRQAAGRGLQLLFYSVGIGQISSEVPQNLSASRPQDRQFILSSKKLLLSDSGFYLCAWSPIAGHSGNTIYFGEGSWLTVV.

A few counts support this clone. This sequence joins TRBV4-1 and TRBJ1-1; D perhaps matches TRBD1 (5 bases). The CDR3 is made up of 15 amino acids. Trimming took 2 bases from V and 3 from J, leaving 13 bases between them. The germline CDR1 and CDR2 sequences are MGHRA and YSYEKL. This chain's CDR3 is CASSQSPGDDTEAFF. The CDR3 coding sequence is TGCGCCAGCAGCCAAAGCCCGGGGGATGACACTGAAGCTTTCTTT.

This clone was seen once. The CDR3 protein is CASSSGQGYGYTF. The CDR3 nucleotides are TGTGCCAGCAGTTCCGGACAGGGGTATGGCTACACCTTC. This chain links TRBV7-2 with TRBJ1-2; 9 bases are shared with TRBD1. This CDR3 region has 13 residues. J gave up 5 bases and V 6 bases, and 4 bases lay outside the gene matches. Per germline, CDR1 SGHTA and CDR2 FQGNSA.

This chain joins TRBV10-3 and TRBJ1-2; tentatively, D is TRBD1 (6 bases). From germline, CDR1 is ENHRY and CDR2 SYGVKD. Trimming stripped 4 bases from V and 1 base from J, with 7 bases between. The length of the CDR3 is 13 residues. CDR3 protein: CAISGQVNYGYTF. In DNA form, the CDR3 reads TGTGCCATCAGTGGACAGGTTAACTATGGCTACACCTTC.

The V call is TRBV30, the J call TRBJ1-2; TRBD1 might be the D (5 bases). The CDR3 covers 16 residues. Per the germline V gene, CDR1 is GTSNPN and CDR2 is SVGIG (reference sequence). V lost 4 bases and J lost 4, with 22 bases in between. Here the CDR3 reads CAWTYGGGELFYGYTF. The DNA of the CDR3 is TGTGCCTGGACCTATGGGGGGGGAGAATTATTCTATGGCTACACCTTC.

The gene calls are TRBV9 and TRBJ1-3; D remains ambiguous. Trimming left V 2 bases short and J 0 bases short, with 9 bases between. CDR1 and CDR2 (germline): SGDLS, YYNGEE. The CDR3 spans 15 residues. Here the CDR3 DNA reads TGTGCCAGCAGCGTTGTAGGTTACTCTGGAAACACCATATATTTT. Translated, it gives CASSVVGYSGNTIYF.